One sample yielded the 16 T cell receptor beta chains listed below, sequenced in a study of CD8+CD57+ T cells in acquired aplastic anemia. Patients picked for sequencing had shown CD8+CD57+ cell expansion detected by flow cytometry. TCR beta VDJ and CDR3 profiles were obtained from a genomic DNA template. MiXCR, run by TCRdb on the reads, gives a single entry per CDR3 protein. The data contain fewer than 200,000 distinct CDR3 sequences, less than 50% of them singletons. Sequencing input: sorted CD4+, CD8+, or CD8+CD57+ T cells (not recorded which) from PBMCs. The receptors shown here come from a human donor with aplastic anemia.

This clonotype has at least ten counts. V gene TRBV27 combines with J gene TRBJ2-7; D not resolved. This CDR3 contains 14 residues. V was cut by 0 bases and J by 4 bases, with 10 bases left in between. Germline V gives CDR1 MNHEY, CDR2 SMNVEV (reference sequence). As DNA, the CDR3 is TGTGCCAGCAGTTTATCGAATGGGCCTTACGAGCAGTACTTC. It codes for CASSLSNGPYEQYF.

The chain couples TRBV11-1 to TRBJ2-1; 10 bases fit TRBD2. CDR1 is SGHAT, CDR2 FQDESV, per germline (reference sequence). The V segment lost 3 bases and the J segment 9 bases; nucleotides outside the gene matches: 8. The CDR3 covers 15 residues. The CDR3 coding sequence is TGTGCCAGCAGCTTGGAAGTACTAGCGGGGTGTGAGCAGTTCTTC. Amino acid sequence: CASSLEVLAGCEQFF. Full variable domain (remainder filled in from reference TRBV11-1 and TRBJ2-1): EAEVAQSPRYKITEKSQAVAFWCDPISGHATLYWYRQILGQGPELLVQFQDESVVDDSQLPKDRFSAERLKGVDSTLKIQPAELGDSAMYLCASSLEVLAGCEQFFGPGTRLTVL.

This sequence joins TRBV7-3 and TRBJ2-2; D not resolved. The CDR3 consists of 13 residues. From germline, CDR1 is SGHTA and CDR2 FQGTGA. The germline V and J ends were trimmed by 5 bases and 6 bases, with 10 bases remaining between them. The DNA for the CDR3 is TGTGCCAGCAGCCCAAACCTGGCCGGGGAGCTGTTTTTT. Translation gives CASSPNLAGELFF.

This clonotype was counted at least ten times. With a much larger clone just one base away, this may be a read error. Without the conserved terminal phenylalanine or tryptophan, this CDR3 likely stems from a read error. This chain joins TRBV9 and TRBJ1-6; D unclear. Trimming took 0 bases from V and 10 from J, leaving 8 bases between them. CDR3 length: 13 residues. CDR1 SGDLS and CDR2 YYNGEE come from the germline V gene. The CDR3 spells CASSVGSGSPLHL. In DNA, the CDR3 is TGTGCCAGCAGCGTAGGTAGCGGCTCACCCCTCCACCTT.

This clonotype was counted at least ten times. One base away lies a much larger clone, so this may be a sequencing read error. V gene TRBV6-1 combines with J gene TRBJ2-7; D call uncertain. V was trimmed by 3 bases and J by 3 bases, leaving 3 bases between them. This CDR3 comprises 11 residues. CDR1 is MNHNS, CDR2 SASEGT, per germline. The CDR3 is CASSDFYEQYF. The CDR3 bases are TGTGCCAGCAGTGATTTCTACGAGCAGTACTTC.

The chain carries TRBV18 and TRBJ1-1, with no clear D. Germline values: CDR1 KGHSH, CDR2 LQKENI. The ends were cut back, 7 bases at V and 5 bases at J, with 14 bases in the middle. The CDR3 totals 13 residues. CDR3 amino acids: CASLRTTGTEAFF. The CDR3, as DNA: TGTGCCAGCTTACGAACCACGGGAACTGAAGCTTTCTTT.

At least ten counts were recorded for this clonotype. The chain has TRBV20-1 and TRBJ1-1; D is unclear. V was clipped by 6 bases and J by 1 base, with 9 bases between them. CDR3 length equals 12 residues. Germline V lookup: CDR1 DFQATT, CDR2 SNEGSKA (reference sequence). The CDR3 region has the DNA TGCAGTGCCCTAAGAAGGAACACTGAAGCTTTCTTT. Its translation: CSALRRNTEAFF.

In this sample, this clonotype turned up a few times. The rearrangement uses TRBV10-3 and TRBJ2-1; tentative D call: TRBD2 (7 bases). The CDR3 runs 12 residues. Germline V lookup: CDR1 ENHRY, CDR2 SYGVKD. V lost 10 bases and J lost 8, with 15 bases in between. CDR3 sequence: CASGGDLYEQFF. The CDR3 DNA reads TGTGCCAGCGGGGGCGACCTCTATGAGCAGTTCTTC.

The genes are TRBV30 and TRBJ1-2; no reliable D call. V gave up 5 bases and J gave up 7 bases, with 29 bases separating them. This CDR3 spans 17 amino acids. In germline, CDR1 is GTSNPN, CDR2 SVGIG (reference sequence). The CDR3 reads CAWSRGNSGMGRIGYTF. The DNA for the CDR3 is TGTGCCTGGTCCCGAGGGAATTCCGGGATGGGTCGAATTGGCTACACCTTC.

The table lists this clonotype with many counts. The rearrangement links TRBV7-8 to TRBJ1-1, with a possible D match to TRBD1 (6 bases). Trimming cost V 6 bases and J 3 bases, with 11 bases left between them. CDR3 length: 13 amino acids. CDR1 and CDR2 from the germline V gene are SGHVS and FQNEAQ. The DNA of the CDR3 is TGTGCCAGCAGTAAGGGGGGGGACACTGAAGCTTTCTTT. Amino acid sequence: CASSKGGDTEAFF. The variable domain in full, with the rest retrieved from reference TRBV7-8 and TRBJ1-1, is GAGVSQSPRYKVAKRGQDVALRCDPISGHVSLFWYQQALGQGPEFLTYFQNEAQLDKSGLPSDRFFAERPEGSVSTLKIQRTQQEDSAVYLCASSKGGDTEAFFGQGTRLTVV.

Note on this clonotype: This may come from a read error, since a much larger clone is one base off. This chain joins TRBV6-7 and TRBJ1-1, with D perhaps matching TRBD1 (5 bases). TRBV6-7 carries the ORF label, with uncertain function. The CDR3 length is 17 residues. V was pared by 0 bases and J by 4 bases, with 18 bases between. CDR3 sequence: CASSYSYRKVFPTEAFF. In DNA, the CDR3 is TGTGCCAGCAGTTACTCATACAGGAAAGTTTTCCCCACTGAAGCTTTCTTT.

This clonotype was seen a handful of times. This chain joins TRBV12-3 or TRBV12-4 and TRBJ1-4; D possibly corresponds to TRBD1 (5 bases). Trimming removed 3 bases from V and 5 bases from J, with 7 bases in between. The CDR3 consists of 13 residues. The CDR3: CASSLGRNEKLFF. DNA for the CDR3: TGTGCCAGCAGTTTGGGACGGAATGAAAAACTGTTTTTT.

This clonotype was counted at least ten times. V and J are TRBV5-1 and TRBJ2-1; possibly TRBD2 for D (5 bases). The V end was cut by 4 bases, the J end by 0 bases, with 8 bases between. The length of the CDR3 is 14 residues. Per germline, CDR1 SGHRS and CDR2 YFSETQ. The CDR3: CASSHRGSYNEQFF. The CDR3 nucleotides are TGCGCCAGCAGCCACCGGGGCTCCTACAATGAGCAGTTCTTC.

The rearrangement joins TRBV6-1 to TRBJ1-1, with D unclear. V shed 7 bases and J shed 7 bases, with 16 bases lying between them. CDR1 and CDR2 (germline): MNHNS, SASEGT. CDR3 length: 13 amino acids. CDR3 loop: CASTGKGGREAFF. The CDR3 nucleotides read TGTGCCAGCACCGGAAAGGGAGGACGTGAAGCTTTCTTT.

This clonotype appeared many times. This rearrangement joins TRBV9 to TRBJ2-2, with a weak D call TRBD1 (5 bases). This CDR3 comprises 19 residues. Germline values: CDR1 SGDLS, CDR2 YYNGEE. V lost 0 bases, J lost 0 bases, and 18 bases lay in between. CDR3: CASSVATGRVGSNTGELFF. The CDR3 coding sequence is TGTGCCAGCAGCGTAGCTACCGGCAGGGTAGGGTCGAACACCGGGGAGCTGTTTTTT. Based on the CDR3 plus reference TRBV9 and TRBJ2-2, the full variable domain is DSGVTQTPKHLITATGQRVTLRCSPRSGDLSVYWYQQSLDQGLQFLIQYYNGEERAKGNILERFSAQQFPDLHSELNLSSLELGDSALYFCASSVATGRVGSNTGELFFGEGSRLTVL.

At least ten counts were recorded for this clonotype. The CDR3, as DNA: TGTGCCAGCAGTTTCATAAAACTAGGACTGCCGGAGACCCAGTACTTC. Amino acids: CASSFIKLGLPETQYF. The chain links TRBV6-5 to TRBJ2-5; a possible D gene is TRBD2 (5 bases). The CDR3 spans 16 residues. CDR1 and CDR2 (germline): MNHEY, SVGAGI. Trimming took 4 bases from V and 5 from J, leaving 20 bases between them.